The 27 T cell receptor beta chains listed next were all sequenced from one sample in a study of blood T cells in healthy people across ages (dated by TCRdb to the mid-2010s). Libraries were constructed by 5' RACE. Reads for this sample came from an Illumina HiSeq 2500. A second PCR of about 6 to 11 cycles was run with a J-beta primer mix and a sample-barcoded 5' primer. TCRdb applied fastp at Q25 and MiXCR to the public reads, then kept only in-frame beta chains. All rows with the same CDR3 protein become a single entry with the most common DNA and genes. For this sample there are about 1 million distinct CDR3 sequences; 35% to 50% appear just once. Under 20% of the sample goes to the ten largest clones. The specimen sequenced was blood. These receptors were taken from a woman aged 60-70 years in good health.

CDR3 bases: TGTGCCACCAGTGATAAGGGGGCAATCGGCACAGATACGCAGTATTTT. The encoded protein is CATSDKGAIGTDTQYF. The genes are TRBV24-1 and TRBJ2-3, with TRBD1 matching 7 bases. Germline loops: CDR1 KGHDR, CDR2 SFDVKD. V lost 3 bases to trimming and J lost 1 base; unmatched junction nucleotides: 6. The CDR3 extends over 16 amino acids.

This clonotype appeared a few times. CDR3 amino acids: CASSTDGVYDEQYF. The CDR3 nucleotides are TGTGCCAGCAGCACGGACGGTGTCTATGACGAGCAGTACTTC. This sequence joins TRBV7-9 and TRBJ2-7; no definite D call. In germline, CDR1 is SEHNR, CDR2 FQNEAQ (reference sequence). Trimming removed 5 bases at V and 5 bases at J, with 16 bases between. The CDR3 has 14 residues.

This chain uses TRBV28 with TRBJ2-7, with 7 positions matching TRBD2. Germline CDR1 and CDR2: MDHEN and SYDVKM. V shed 2 bases and J 0 bases; nucleotides not matched to a gene: 4. CDR3 size: 15 residues. The CDR3 nucleotides are TGTGCCAGCAGTTTAGGGGGGGAGACCTCCTACGAGCAGTACTTC. This codes for CASSLGGETSYEQYF.

A single count supports this clonotype. A read error may account for a junction end that differs from germline. The rearrangement links TRBV13 to TRBJ2-6, with a possible D match to TRBD2 (6 bases). The CDR3 is 17 amino acids. The germline CDR1 and CDR2 sequences are PRHDT and FYEKMQ (reference sequence). The CDR3 bases are TGTGCCAGCAGCTTAGGCGGGGGACCCTCTGTGGCCAACGTCCTGACTTTC. Translating it yields CASSLGGGPSVANVLTF.

This chain joins TRBV29-1 and TRBJ1-5, with a weak D call TRBD1 (5 bases). V was clipped by 7 bases and J by 3 bases, with 19 bases between them. Germline V gene lookup returns CDR1 SQVTM and CDR2 ANQGSEA. The CDR3 runs 15 residues. CDR3 bases: TGCAGCGCACGACTAGGGGTTGGGACCAATCAGCCCCAGCATTTT. This gives the protein CSARLGVGTNQPQHF.

This clonotype was counted between two and nine times. The chain combines TRBV11-2 with TRBJ2-4, with TRBD2 as a possible D gene (5 bases). The CDR3 length is 14 residues. CDR1 and CDR2 from the germline V gene are SGHAT and FQNNGV. The germline V and J ends were trimmed by 1 base and 8 bases, with 12 bases remaining between them. In DNA form, the CDR3 reads TGTGCCAGCAGCTTAGGGGAGTCCGGGGACATTCAGTACTTC. This sequence encodes CASSLGESGDIQYF.

V and J are TRBV7-2 and TRBJ2-2; possible D gene TRBD1, 5 bases. The germline V gene encodes CDR1 SGHTA and CDR2 FQGNSA. The length of the CDR3 is 14 residues. Between the trimmed V and J ends, which lost 4 bases and 2 bases, there was a span of 8 bases. The DNA of the CDR3 is TGTACCAGCAGCTCCGGACAAAACACCGGGGAGCTGTTTTTT. This translates into CTSSSGQNTGELFF.

This clonotype was counted a few times. CDR3 coding DNA: TGTGCCAGCAGCGTCGGGCGGAGTGAGCAGTTCTTC. This sequence encodes CASSVGRSEQFF. V and J are TRBV6-6 and TRBJ2-1, with D unclear. Trimming cost V 6 bases and J 9 bases, with 12 bases left between them. Germline V gene lookup returns CDR1 MNHNY and CDR2 SVGAGI (reference sequence). The CDR3 is made up of 12 amino acids.

In regard to this clonotype: A much larger clone differs from this one at a single base, so this may be a read error. V is TRBV25-1 and J is TRBJ2-7, with a weak D call TRBD2 (6 bases). Germline V gene lookup returns CDR1 MGHDK and CDR2 SYGVNS. The CDR3 covers 14 residues. The CDR3 is CASSVGRTGYGQYF. The CDR3 region has the DNA TGTGCCAGCAGTGTCGGGAGAACCGGGTACGGGCAGTACTTC.

This clonotype occurred a few times. The rearrangement joins TRBV12-3 or TRBV12-4 to TRBJ2-6; possible D gene TRBD2, 5 bases. The V gene lost 5 bases and the J gene lost 5 bases, with 34 bases spanning the gap. The CDR3 consists of 22 residues. The CDR3 DNA sequence: TGTGCCAGCAGTCCGCCTTCTTGGGTCGGGGAAATCGTGGATGAGAGGGCCAACGTCCTGACTTTC. Encoded protein: CASSPPSWVGEIVDERANVLTF.

This clonotype has more than one count but fewer than ten. The CDR3 DNA follows: TGTGCCAGCGCAGGGGTAGATACGCAGTATTTT. Amino acid sequence: CASAGVDTQYF. This chain joins TRBV12-3 or TRBV12-4 and TRBJ2-3; weak D call: TRBD1 (6 bases). V lost 8 bases and J 5 bases, leaving 8 bases between the germline ends. This CDR3 has 11 residues.

This clonotype occurred a few times. This chain links TRBV12-3 or TRBV12-4 with TRBJ1-2; 11 nucleotides line up with TRBD1. CDR3 length: 14 residues. The junction had 4 bases not matched to a gene; V was cut back by 5 bases and J by 5 bases. The CDR3, as DNA: TGTGCCAGCAGTGGGACAGGGGGTAAATATGGCTACACCTTC. Protein: CASSGTGGKYGYTF.

V and J are TRBV12-5 and TRBJ2-4; possible D gene TRBD2, 6 bases. The CDR3 contains 16 residues. Trimming removed 1 base from V and 13 bases from J, with 23 bases in between. CDR1 is LGHNT, CDR2 FRNRAP, per germline. CDR3 sequence: CASGLEDGTPVREQYF. CDR3 coding DNA: TGTGCTAGTGGTTTGGAGGACGGGACCCCGGTCCGGGAGCAGTACTTC.

This clonotype was recorded a few times. The rearrangement joins TRBV25-1 to TRBJ2-7; tentatively, D is TRBD1 (6 bases). The V gene's germline CDR1 is MGHDK and CDR2 SYGVNS. The CDR3 spans 13 residues. The ends were cut back, 4 bases at V and 4 bases at J, with 11 bases in the middle. CDR3 protein: CASSVQGRYEQYF. The CDR3 bases are TGTGCCAGCAGTGTACAGGGTCGGTACGAGCAGTACTTC.

The CDR3 bases are TGTGCCAGCAGTCGGGACAAATCAGATACGCAGTATTTT. Its protein product is CASSRDKSDTQYF. The chain carries TRBV3-1 and TRBJ2-3; tentatively, D is TRBD1 (6 bases). The V and J ends lost 6 bases and 4 bases respectively, with 11 bases between them. The CDR3 is 13 amino acids. Germline CDR1 LGHDT, CDR2 YNNKEL (reference sequence).

The rearrangement joins TRBV24-1 to TRBJ2-6, with TRBD1 matching 9 bases. Germline CDR1 reads KGHDR; CDR2 reads SFDVKD. This CDR3 region has 19 residues. Trimming took 3 bases from V and 0 from J; bases not matched to a gene: 8. This CDR3 is CATSDRRDRAISGANVLTF. CDR3 DNA sequence: TGTGCCACCAGTGATCGCCGGGACAGGGCGATCTCTGGGGCCAACGTCCTGACTTTC.

The J gene is TRBJ2-7, the V gene TRBV9; D possibly corresponds to TRBD2 (6 bases). V lost 2 bases and J lost 6, with 21 bases in between. The germline gives CDR1 SGDLS, CDR2 YYNGEE. There are 16 residues in the CDR3. The CDR3 DNA reads as TGTGCCAGCAGCGTGTGGGGGGTCACTAGCTCCCGCGAGCAGTACTTC. It is translated as CASSVWGVTSSREQYF.

This clonotype was counted a single time. CDR3 loop: CASSLDRGRYNEQFF. DNA for the CDR3: TGTGCCAGCAGCCTGGACAGGGGCCGGTACAATGAGCAGTTCTTC. The chain employs TRBV7-2 and TRBJ2-1; 9 nucleotides agree with TRBD1. V gave up 5 bases and J gave up 4 bases; unmatched junction bases: 6. Germline V lookup: CDR1 SGHTA, CDR2 FQGNSA. This CDR3 is 15 amino acids long.

The J gene is TRBJ2-6, the V gene TRBV3-1; tentative D call: TRBD1 (6 bases). CDR3 size: 16 residues. Looked up from germline, CDR1 is LGHDT and CDR2 is YNNKEL (reference sequence). Trimming took off 4 bases at V and 0 bases at J, with 10 bases between the two ends. Here the CDR3 DNA reads TGTGCCAGCAGCCGAATCAGGGGCTCTGGGGCCAACGTCCTGACTTTC. It codes for CASSRIRGSGANVLTF.

With regard to this clonotype: A read error may account for a junction end that differs from germline. The chain couples TRBV5-1 to TRBJ2-6; maybe TRBD1 (6 bases). Germline V gene lookup returns CDR1 SGHRS and CDR2 YFSETQ. The CDR3 runs to 16 residues. The CDR3 DNA reads as TGCGCCAGCAGCTTAGTGGGCGCCTTGGGGGCCAACGCCCTGACTTTC. Its translation: CASSLVGALGANALTF.

The genes are TRBV6-6 and TRBJ2-2; D is unclear. CDR3 length: 13 amino acids. Looked up from germline, CDR1 is MNHNY and CDR2 is SVGAGI (reference sequence). V shed 5 bases and J shed 12 bases, with 16 bases lying between them. CDR3 nucleotide sequence: TGTGCCAGCAGTGACCCCGACATGAGGAAGCTGTTTTTT. Its translation is CASSDPDMRKLFF.

The rearrangement uses TRBV7-2 and TRBJ1-5; 7 bases fit TRBD1. Losses at the gene ends were 1 base for V and 1 base for J; bases not matched to a gene: 4. The CDR3 extends over 16 amino acids. The V gene's germline CDR1 is SGHTA and CDR2 FQGNSA. The chain's CDR3 is CASSLVTGRSNQPQHF. CDR3 bases: TGTGCCAGCAGCTTAGTGACAGGGAGAAGCAATCAGCCCCAGCATTTT. Looking up the rest from reference TRBV7-2 and TRBJ1-5 gives the full variable domain: GAGVSQSPSNKVTEKGKDVELRCDPISGHTALYWYRQSLGQGLEFLIYFQGNSAPDKSGLPSDRFSAERTGGSVSTLTIQRTQQEDSAVYLCASSLVTGRSNQPQHFGDGTRLSIL.

The rearrangement uses TRBV15 and TRBJ2-3; 7 bases are a match to TRBD2. Germline CDR1 reads LNHNV; CDR2 reads YYDKDF (reference sequence). The CDR3 has 15 amino acids. Trimming took 0 bases from V and 1 from J; bases not matched to a gene: 1. CDR3 protein: CATSRDTSGTDTQYF. In DNA, the CDR3 is TGTGCCACCAGCAGAGATACTAGCGGCACAGATACGCAGTATTTT. The full variable domain, completed using reference TRBV15 and TRBJ2-3, is DAMVIQNPRYQVTQFGKPVTLSCSQTLNHNVMYWYQQKSSQAPKLLFHYYDKDFNNEADTPDNFQSRRPNTSFCFLDIRSPGLGDTAMYLCATSRDTSGTDTQYFGPGTRLTVL.

This clonotype appeared a few times. The CDR3 DNA reads TGTGCCAGCAGAAGGGACACTACTAGCACAGATACGCAGTATTTT. It yields the protein CASRRDTTSTDTQYF. The chain has TRBV6-2 or TRBV6-3 and TRBJ2-3; maybe TRBD1 (6 bases). V was clipped by 6 bases and J by 0 bases, with 13 bases between them. Per germline, CDR1 MNHEY and CDR2 SVGEGT. The CDR3 has 15 amino acids.

The chain combines TRBV13 with TRBJ2-4; TRBD1 is a possible D gene (6 bases). TRBJ2-5 explains the end of the DNA better; the J call may be wrong. The CDR3 totals 19 residues. The germline gives CDR1 PRHDT, CDR2 FYEKMQ (reference sequence). CDR3 residues: CASSLLRGKIDGAQETQYF. CDR3 coding DNA: TGTGCCAGCAGCTTGTTAAGGGGGAAGATAGATGGAGCCCAAGAGACCCAGTACTTC.

Notes on this clonotype: Just one base apart from a much larger clone, this may be a read error. The V call is TRBV5-1, the J call TRBJ2-3, with D hard to call. There are 15 residues in the CDR3. Germline lookup yields CDR1 SGHRS and CDR2 YFSETQ. The DNA of the CDR3 is TGCACCAGCAGCTTGGCCGTCGGGAGCACAGATACGCAGTATTTT. Translation gives CTSSLAVGSTDTQYF.

Only a few counts were recorded for this clonotype. The chain links TRBV20-1 to TRBJ2-3, with TRBD1 matching over 9 bases. Trimming at V came to 6 bases and at J to 6 bases, leaving 13 bases not matched to a gene. This CDR3 has 15 residues. In germline, CDR1 is DFQATT, CDR2 SNEGSKA (reference sequence). The CDR3 coding sequence is TGCAGTGCCACCCAAACAGGGGGCAGTGGGGATACGCAGTATTTT. Protein: CSATQTGGSGDTQYF.